This TCR beta chain was profiled in a study of shared T cell receptors in the human thymus. Per the germline V gene, CDR1 is SGHDT and CDR2 is YYEEEE. There are 17 residues in the CDR3. Germline trimming cut 7 bases from V and 0 bases from J; bases unmatched to any gene: 12. Assay: immunoSEQ multiplex PCR; the TCRdb copy retains only in-frame clones and omits some. The sample carries 600,000 to 900,000 clones, 70% to 90% recorded once. This sample was shared with a second study, whose subject was human thymus T cells.

Sequenced input: thymocytes. The sequence was obtained from a girl less than two years old with a congenital heart defect. The chain uses TRBV5-6 and TRBJ1-1; 10 bases map to TRBD1. The CDR3 here is CASRCRDRGQMNTEAFF. CDR3 sequence (DNA): TGTGCCAGCCGCTGCCGGGACAGGGGACAGATGAACACTGAAGCTTTCTTT.